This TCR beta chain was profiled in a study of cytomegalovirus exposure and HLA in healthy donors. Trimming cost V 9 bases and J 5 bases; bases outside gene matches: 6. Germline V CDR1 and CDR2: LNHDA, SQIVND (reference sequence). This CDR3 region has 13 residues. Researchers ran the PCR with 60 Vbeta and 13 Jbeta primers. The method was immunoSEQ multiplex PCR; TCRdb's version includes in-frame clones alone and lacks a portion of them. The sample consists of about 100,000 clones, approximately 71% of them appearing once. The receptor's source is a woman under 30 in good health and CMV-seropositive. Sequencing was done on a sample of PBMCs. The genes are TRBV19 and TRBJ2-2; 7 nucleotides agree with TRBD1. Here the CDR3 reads CASTQGDTGELFF. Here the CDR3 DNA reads TGTGCCAGCACGCAGGGGGATACCGGGGAGCTGTTTTTT.